These T cell receptor beta chains were read from a single sample in a study of OX40 agonist ivuxolimab in advanced cancers. Measured with immunoSEQ multiplex PCR; TCRdb has only the in-frame clones, and not every one. This sample has 50,000 to 70,000 clones, with 75% to 90% found just once. This sample comprised CD4+ or CD8+ T cells sorted from blood, obtained in a trial of the OX40 agonist ivuxolimab. The receptors were sampled from an adult with an advanced solid tumor such as melanoma, head and neck, liver or kidney cancer. Each CDR3 is given with its conserved first and last residue. Fields, in order: D gene, clone size, V gene, J gene, CDR3 protein, CDR3 DNA. A D gene is named only where the DNA matches it firmly. Clone size, where shown, is once, few, many, or a class for clones that have expanded.

>-|-|TRBV5-1|TRBJ1-2
CASSLLGGGYGYTF
TGCGCCAGCAGCTTGTTGGGGGGGGGCTATGGCTACACCTTC
>-|-|TRBV14|TRBJ1-1
CASSQDVMNTEAFF
TGTGCCAGCAGCCAAGATGTAATGAACACTGAAGCTTTCTTT
>-|-|TRBV6-6|TRBJ1-2
CASSYGDGRGHGYTF
TGTGCCAGCAGTTACGGAGACGGTAGGGGTCATGGCTACACCTTC
>TRBD1|-|TRBV28|TRBJ2-7
CASSWLGQLAYEQYF
TGTGCCAGCAGTTGGTTGGGACAGCTCGCCTACGAGCAGTACTTC
>TRBD2|-|TRBV11-2|TRBJ2-1
CASSPSSGNEQFF
TGTGCCAGCAGCCCAAGTAGCGGGAATGAGCAGTTCTTC
>-|-|TRBV20-1|TRBJ2-7
CSARWGEQYF
TGCAGTGCTAGGTGGGGAGAGCAGTACTTC
>-|-|TRBV27|TRBJ2-7
CASSWTATLYEQYF
TGTGCCAGCAGTTGGACAGCTACTCTCTACGAGCAGTACTTC
>TRBD2|-|TRBV5-8|TRBJ2-2
CASSLGLAGAGTGELFF
TGTGCCAGCAGCTTAGGACTAGCGGGAGCGGGTACCGGGGAGCTGTTTTTT
>TRBD2|-|TRBV10-1|TRBJ2-7
CASSGGSGNEQYF
TGCGCCAGCAGCGGGGGAAGCGGGAACGAGCAGTACTTC
>-|-|TRBV5-5|TRBJ2-3
CASSFAGSTDTQYF
TGTGCCAGCAGCTTCGCAGGGAGCACAGATACGCAGTATTTT
>TRBD2|-|TRBV13|TRBJ2-7
CASSLGLAGVPYF
TGTGCCAGCAGCCTCGGACTAGCGGGAGTTCCGTACTTC
>TRBD2|-|TRBV6-5|TRBJ2-1
CASSSSRLAGVGEQFF
TGTGCCAGCAGTTCCTCTCGACTAGCGGGGGTAGGTGAGCAGTTCTTC
>-|-|TRBV2|TRBJ1-3
CASQVFSGNTIYF
TGTGCCAGCCAGGTATTCTCTGGAAACACCATATATTTT
>-|-|TRBV2|TRBJ1-2
CATLGIGRLYSMVGYTF
TGTGCCACGCTAGGGATTGGGAGACTCTACTCTATGGTCGGCTACACCTTC
>TRBD2|-|TRBV27|TRBJ2-1
CASSLTTGTSGHNEQFF
TGTGCCAGCAGTCTTACAACCGGGACTAGCGGTCACAATGAGCAGTTCTTC
>-|-|TRBV12-1|TRBJ2-7
CASRIPGRELYEQYF
TGTGCCAGCAGGATCCCAGGGCGCGAGCTTTACGAGCAGTACTTC
>TRBD2|-|TRBV4-1|TRBJ2-7
CASSQSTSGAYEQYF
TGCGCCAGCAGCCAATCGACTAGCGGGGCCTACGAGCAGTACTTC
>-|-|TRBV19|TRBJ2-7
CASGWGSYEQYF
TGTGCCAGTGGATGGGGCTCCTACGAGCAGTACTTC
>-|-|TRBV4-1|TRBJ2-7
CASSQARQASYEQYF
TGCGCCAGCAGCCAAGCCCGACAGGCTTCCTACGAGCAGTACTTC
>-|-|TRBV5-1|TRBJ2-1
CASSLVPDNEQFF
TGCGCCAGCAGCTTGGTTCCGGACAATGAGCAGTTCTTC
>-|-|TRBV13|TRBJ1-1
CASSLRGLFSEAFF
TGTGCCAGCAGCTTACGGGGACTGTTCTCTGAAGCTTTCTTT
>-|-|TRBV7-8|TRBJ1-6
CASSLEKAPSYNSPLHF
TGTGCCAGCAGCTTAGAAAAGGCGCCCTCCTATAATTCACCCCTCCACTTT
>-|once|TRBV9|TRBJ1-2
CASSLKSGGYTF
TGTGCCAGCAGCTTAAAAAGTGGTGGCTACACCTTC
>TRBD1|-|TRBV27|TRBJ2-7
CASRRQGIYYEQYF
TGTGCCAGCAGGAGACAGGGAATATACTACGAGCAGTACTTC
>-|-|TRBV30|TRBJ1-4
CAWSVGITTNEKLFF
TGTGCCTGGAGTGTGGGGATAACAACTAATGAAAAACTGTTTTTT
>-|-|TRBV30|TRBJ1-2
CAWSSPGGNYGYTF
TGTGCCTGGAGTAGCCCGGGGGGTAACTATGGCTACACCTTC
>TRBD1|-|TRBV2|TRBJ2-7
CASRGTVYEQYF
TGTGCCAGCAGGGGGACAGTCTACGAGCAGTACTTC
>-|-|TRBV18|TRBJ1-1
CASSPPLNTEAFF
TGTGCCAGCTCACCCCCGCTGAACACTGAAGCTTTCTTT
>TRBD2|-|TRBV27|TRBJ2-1
CASRPTSGLSYNEQFF
TGTGCCAGCAGGCCAACTAGCGGGCTCTCCTACAATGAGCAGTTCTTC
>TRBD1|-|TRBV5-4|TRBJ2-7
CASSFRDRVSEQYF
TGTGCCAGCAGCTTCCGGGACAGGGTGTCCGAGCAGTACTTC
>-|-|TRBV11-2|TRBJ1-1
CASSLAEGTTEAFF
TGTGCCAGCAGCTTAGCGGAGGGGACCACTGAAGCTTTCTTT
>TRBD2|-|TRBV30|TRBJ2-7
CAWSVPGTSGGYEQYF
TGTGCCTGGAGTGTCCCTGGGACTAGCGGAGGCTACGAGCAGTACTTC
>-|-|TRBV28|TRBJ1-2
CASSWAGNSGYTF
TGTGCCAGCAGTTGGGCGGGGAACAGTGGCTACACCTTC
>TRBD2|-|TRBV15|TRBJ2-1
CATSRASGKYNEQFF
TGTGCCACCAGCAGAGCTAGCGGGAAATACAATGAGCAGTTCTTC
>TRBD2|-|TRBV7-9|TRBJ2-1
CASSLRTSGRAYNEQFF
TGTGCCAGCAGCTTAAGGACTAGCGGGAGGGCCTACAATGAGCAGTTCTTC
>TRBD1|-|TRBV19|TRBJ2-1
CASSSWTGLIDEQFF
TGTGCCAGTAGTTCCTGGACAGGGCTTATCGATGAGCAGTTCTTC
>-|-|TRBV27|TRBJ2-7
CASSRDGASTSYEQYF
TGTGCCAGCAGTCGAGACGGGGCTAGTACATCCTACGAGCAGTACTTC
>-|once|TRBV2|TRBJ2-7
CASSEAGGSYEQYF
TGTGCCAGCAGTGAAGCAGGCGGATCCTACGAGCAGTACTTC
>-|-|TRBV5-1|TRBJ1-6
CASSLAGLRSPLHF
TGCGCCAGCAGCTTGGCCGGGTTACGCTCACCCCTCCACTTT
>-|-|TRBV19|TRBJ2-3
CASSILGPEDTQYF
TGTGCCAGTAGTATACTGGGGCCTGAAGATACGCAGTATTTT
>-|-|TRBV27|TRBJ2-3
CASSLMFGADTQYF
TGTGCCAGCAGTTTAATGTTCGGGGCAGATACGCAGTATTTT
>TRBD1|-|TRBV11-3|TRBJ2-7
CASSLAGTGSYEQYF
TGTGCCAGCAGCTTAGCCGGGACAGGGAGTTACGAGCAGTACTTC
>-|-|TRBV2|TRBJ1-4
CASSEVRNEKLFF
TGTGCCAGCAGTGAAGTCCGGAATGAAAAACTGTTTTTT
>-|-|TRBV2|TRBJ1-5
CASSSGLSNQPQHF
TGTGCCAGCAGTTCGGGGTTGAGCAATCAGCCCCAGCATTTT
>-|-|TRBV9|TRBJ2-1
CASSGGRVGVNEQFF
TGTGCCAGCAGCGGGGGCAGGGTAGGGGTCAATGAGCAGTTCTTC
>TRBD1|-|TRBV27|TRBJ2-7
CASSLSVGDSFFYEQYF
TGTGCCAGCAGTTTATCCGTGGGGGACAGTTTTTTCTACGAGCAGTACTTC
>-|-|TRBV5-1|TRBJ2-3
CASSYESTDTQYF
TGCGCCAGCAGCTACGAGAGCACAGATACGCAGTATTTT
>TRBD2|-|TRBV11-3|TRBJ2-1
CASSLGLAGGSSYNEQFF
TGTGCCAGCAGCTTGGGACTAGCGGGGGGGAGCTCCTACAATGAGCAGTTCTTC
>-|few|TRBV4-2|TRBJ1-1
CASSPSRWTTEAFF
TGTGCCAGCAGCCCCTCCCGGTGGACCACTGAAGCTTTCTTT
>TRBD2|-|TRBV19|TRBJ2-1
CASSVLAGAWNEQFF
TGTGCCAGTAGCGTACTAGCGGGAGCGTGGAATGAGCAGTTCTTC